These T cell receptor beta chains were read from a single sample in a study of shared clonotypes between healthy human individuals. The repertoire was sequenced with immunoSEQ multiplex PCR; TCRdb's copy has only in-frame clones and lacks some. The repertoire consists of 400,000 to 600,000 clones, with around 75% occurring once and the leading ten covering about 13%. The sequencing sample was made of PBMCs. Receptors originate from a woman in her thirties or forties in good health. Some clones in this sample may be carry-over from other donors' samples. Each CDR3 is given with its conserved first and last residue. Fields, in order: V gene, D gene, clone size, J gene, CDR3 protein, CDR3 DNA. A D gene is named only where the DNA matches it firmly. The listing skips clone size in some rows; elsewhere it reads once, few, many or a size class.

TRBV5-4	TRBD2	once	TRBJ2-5	CASSFSGSWETQYF	TGTGCCAGCAGCTTTAGCGGGAGTTGGGAGACCCAGTACTTC
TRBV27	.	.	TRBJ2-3	CASSLRDNTDTQYF	TGTGCCAGCAGCCTCCGGGACAACACAGATACGCAGTATTTT
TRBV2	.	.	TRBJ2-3	CASSEGGPTDTQYF	TGTGCCAGCAGTGAAGGGGGACCCACAGATACGCAGTATTTT
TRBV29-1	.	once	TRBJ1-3	CSVESGYGNTIYF	TGCAGCGTTGAATCCGGGTATGGAAACACCATATATTTT
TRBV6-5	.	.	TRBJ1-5	CASSRYSNQPQHF	TGTGCCAGCAGCCGGTATAGCAATCAGCCCCAGCATTTT
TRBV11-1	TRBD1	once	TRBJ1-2	CASSLGAGGDGYTF	TGTGCCAGCAGCTTAGGGGCAGGGGGTGATGGCTACACCTTC
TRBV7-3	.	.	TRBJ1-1	CASSASTAGTEAFF	TGTGCCAGCAGCGCATCCACGGCGGGGACTGAAGCTTTCTTT
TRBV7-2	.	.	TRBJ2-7	CASSPGLSSYEQYF	TGTGCCAGCAGCCCCGGACTGAGCTCCTACGAGCAGTACTTC
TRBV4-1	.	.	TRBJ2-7	CASSQDLGSYEQYF	TGCGCCAGCAGCCAAGATTTGGGAAGCTACGAGCAGTACTTC
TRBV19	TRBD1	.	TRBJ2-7	CASSQGQGAYEQYF	TGTGCCAGTAGTCAGGGACAGGGTGCGTACGAGCAGTACTTC
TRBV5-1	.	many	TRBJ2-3	CASSLLRPSTDTQYF	TGCGCCAGCAGCTTGTTGCGGCCAAGCACAGATACGCAGTATTTT
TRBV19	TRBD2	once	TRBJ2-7	CASSIQAGDRYEQYF	TGTGCCAGTAGTATACAAGCGGGAGATCGATACGAGCAGTACTTC
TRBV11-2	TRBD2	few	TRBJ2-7	CASSKASGPSYEQYF	TGTGCCAGCAGCAAGGCTAGCGGGCCATCCTACGAGCAGTACTTC
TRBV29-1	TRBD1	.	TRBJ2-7	CSVEERGQPYEQYF	TGCAGCGTTGAAGAAAGGGGACAGCCTTACGAGCAGTACTTC
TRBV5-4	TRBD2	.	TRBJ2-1	CASSRDPGLEQFF	TGTGCCAGCAGCCGAGACCCGGGACTAGAGCAGTTCTTC
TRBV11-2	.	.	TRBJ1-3	CASSSDGSSGNTIYF	TGTGCCAGCAGCTCGGACGGCAGCTCTGGAAACACCATATATTTT
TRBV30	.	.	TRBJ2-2	CAWSPGLYKWELFF	TGTGCCTGGAGTCCAGGACTCTACAAGTGGGAGCTGTTTTTT
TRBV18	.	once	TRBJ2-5	CASSIRGQETQYF	TGTGCCAGCTCCATACGAGGCCAAGAGACCCAGTACTTC
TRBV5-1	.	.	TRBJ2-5	CASSTQGFEETQYF	TGCGCCAGCAGCACCCAGGGGTTTGAAGAGACCCAGTACTTC
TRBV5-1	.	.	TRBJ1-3	CASSLSPAGTGNTIYF	TGCGCCAGCAGCTTGTCCCCCGCTGGGACTGGAAACACCATATATTTT
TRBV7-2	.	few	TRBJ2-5	CASSLSWYQETQYF	TGTGCCAGCAGCTTAAGTTGGTACCAAGAGACCCAGTACTTC
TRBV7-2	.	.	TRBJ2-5	CASSLRGETQYF	TGTGCCAGCAGCTTACGTGGAGAGACCCAGTACTTC
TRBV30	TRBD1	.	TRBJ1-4	CAWSRQGEEKLFF	TGTGCCTGGAGTCGACAGGGAGAAGAAAAACTGTTTTTT
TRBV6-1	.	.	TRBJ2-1	CASGRGASAYNEQFF	TGTGCCAGCGGACGCGGGGCTAGCGCTTACAATGAGCAGTTCTTC
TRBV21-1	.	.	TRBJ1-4	CASSKDLGQKSPERFF	TGTGCCAGCAGCAAAGACTTGGGACAGAAAAGCCCAGAAAGGTTTTTT
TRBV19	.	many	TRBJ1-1	CASWPGWVNTEAFF	TGTGCCAGTTGGCCGGGTTGGGTGAACACTGAAGCTTTCTTT
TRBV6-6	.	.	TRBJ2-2	CASSYADLIYTGELFF	TGTGCCAGCAGTTACGCTGACCTCATCTACACCGGGGAGCTGTTTTTT
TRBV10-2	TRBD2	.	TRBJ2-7	CASQTSGFGEQYF	TGCGCCAGCCAAACTAGCGGATTTGGGGAGCAGTACTTC
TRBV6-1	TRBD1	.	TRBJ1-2	CASRESGGWGYTF	TGTGCCAGCAGGGAATCAGGGGGCTGGGGCTACACCTTC
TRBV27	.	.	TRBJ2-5	CASSPVGGGTQYF	TGTGCCAGCAGTCCGGTAGGAGGCGGGACCCAGTACTTC
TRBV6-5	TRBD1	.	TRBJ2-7	CASSWPGGGEQYF	TGTGCCAGCAGTTGGCCAGGGGGCGGCGAGCAGTACTTC
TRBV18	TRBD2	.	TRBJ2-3	CASSPTSVRVTQYF	TGTGCCAGCTCACCAACTAGCGTCCGGGTTACGCAGTATTTT
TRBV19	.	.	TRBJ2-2	CASSLPWGTGELFF	TGTGCCAGTAGTCTCCCCTGGGGCACCGGGGAGCTGTTTTTT
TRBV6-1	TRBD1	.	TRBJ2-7	CASSIRPQGAYEQYF	TGTGCCAGCAGTATCCGACCGCAGGGGGCCTACGAGCAGTACTTC
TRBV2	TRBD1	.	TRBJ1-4	CASNGDRGLGEKLFF	TGTGCCAGCAATGGGGACAGGGGTTTGGGTGAAAAACTGTTTTTT
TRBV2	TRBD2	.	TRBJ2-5	CASTPGGGGQETQYF	TGTGCCAGCACTCCGGGCGGGGGGGGTCAAGAGACCCAGTACTTC
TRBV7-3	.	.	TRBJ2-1	CASSTSSSDSSYNEQFF	TGTGCCAGCAGTACCAGTTCCTCGGACAGCTCCTACAATGAGCAGTTCTTC
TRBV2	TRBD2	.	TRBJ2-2	CASRIDLFGGRGTGELFF	TGTGCCAGCAGGATCGACCTCTTTGGCGGGAGGGGCACCGGGGAGCTGTTTTTT
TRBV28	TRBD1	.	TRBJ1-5	CASNLDRGKGPQHF	TGTGCCAGCAACTTGGACAGGGGAAAGGGGCCCCAGCATTTT
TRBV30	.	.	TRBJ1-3	CAWSVRGLSGNTIYF	TGTGCCTGGAGTGTACGCGGACTTTCTGGAAACACCATATATTTT
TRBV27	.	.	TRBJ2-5	CASSFSVLETQYF	TGTGCCAGCAGTTTCTCGGTTCTGGAGACCCAGTACTTC
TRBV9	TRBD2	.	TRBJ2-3	CASSQTSGRSLDTQYF	TGTGCCAGCAGCCAGACTAGCGGGAGAAGTTTGGATACGCAGTATTTT
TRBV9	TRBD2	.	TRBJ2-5	CASSVAGSGYQETQYF	TGTGCCAGCAGCGTAGCGGGTAGCGGGTACCAAGAGACCCAGTACTTC
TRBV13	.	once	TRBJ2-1	CASSSGFHEQFF	TGTGCCAGCAGCTCTGGCTTTCACGAGCAGTTCTTC
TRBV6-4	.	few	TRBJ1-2	CASSPGPSNYGYTF	TGTGCCAGCAGCCCAGGGCCATCTAACTATGGCTACACCTTC
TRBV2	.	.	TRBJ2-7	CASRPSPSGYEQYF	TGTGCCAGCAGGCCCAGCCCCTCGGGCTACGAGCAGTACTTC
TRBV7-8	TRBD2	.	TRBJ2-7	CASSISGRDPYEQYF	TGTGCCAGCAGCATTAGCGGGAGGGACCCCTACGAGCAGTACTTC
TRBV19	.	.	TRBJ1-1	CASSIREWFTEAFF	TGTGCCAGTAGTATTCGTGAGTGGTTTACTGAAGCTTTCTTT
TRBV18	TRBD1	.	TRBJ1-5	CASSPQDRAGQPQHF	TGTGCCAGCTCACCCCAAGACAGGGCGGGTCAGCCCCAGCATTTT
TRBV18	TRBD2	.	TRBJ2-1	CASSTVSGRARGEQFF	TGTGCCAGCTCAACGGTTAGCGGGAGGGCCCGAGGTGAGCAGTTCTTC
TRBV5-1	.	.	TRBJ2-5	CASSLRGPETQYF	TGCGCCAGCAGCTTACGGGGGCCGGAGACCCAGTACTTC
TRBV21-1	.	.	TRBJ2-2	CASSKAVEGANTGELFF	TGTGCCAGCAGCAAAGCTGTTGAAGGGGCCAACACCGGGGAGCTGTTTTTT
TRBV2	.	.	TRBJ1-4	CASRGWASEKLFF	TGTGCCAGCAGGGGATGGGCTAGCGAAAAACTGTTTTTT
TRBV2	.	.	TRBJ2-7	CASSSRASDEQYF	TGTGCCAGCAGTAGTCGGGCCTCCGACGAGCAGTACTTC
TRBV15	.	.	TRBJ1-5	CATSSFLNQPQHF	TGTGCCACCAGCAGTTTTTTAAATCAGCCCCAGCATTTT
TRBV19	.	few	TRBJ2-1	CASAQGTYNEQFF	TGTGCCAGCGCACAGGGTACCTACAATGAGCAGTTCTTC
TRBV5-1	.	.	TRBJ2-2	CASSSGTNGELFF	TGCGCCAGCAGCTCCGGGACAAACGGGGAGCTGTTTTTT